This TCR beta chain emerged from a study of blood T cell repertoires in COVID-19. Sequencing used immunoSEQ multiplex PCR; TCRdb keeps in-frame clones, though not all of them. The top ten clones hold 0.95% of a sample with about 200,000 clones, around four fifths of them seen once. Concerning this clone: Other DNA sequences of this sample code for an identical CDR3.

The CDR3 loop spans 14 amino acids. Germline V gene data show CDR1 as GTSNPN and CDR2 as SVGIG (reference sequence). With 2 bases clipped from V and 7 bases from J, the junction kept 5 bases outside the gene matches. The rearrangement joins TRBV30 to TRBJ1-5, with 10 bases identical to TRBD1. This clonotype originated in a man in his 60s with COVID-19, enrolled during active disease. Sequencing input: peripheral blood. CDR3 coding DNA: TGTGCCTGGAGTAGGGACAGGGGCGGACAGCCCCAGCATTTT. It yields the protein CAWSRDRGGQPQHF.